This is a list of T cell receptor beta chains from one sample in a study of blood T cell repertoires in COVID-19. TCRdb keeps only in-frame clones here, not all; method: immunoSEQ multiplex PCR. Of 200,000 to 250,000 clones in the sample, 82% are singletons; the top ten hold around 3.5%. Sequencing input: peripheral blood. The receptor set was obtained from a woman aged 80 or older with acute or convalescent COVID-19. CDR3s include the opening cysteine and the closing phenylalanine or tryptophan. A D gene is named only where the DNA matches it firmly. Only some rows state a clone size, as once, few, many or a class for expanded clones.

abundance | j_gene | v_gene | d_gene | CDR3aa | CDR3nt
- | TRBJ1-5 | TRBV7-9 | TRBD1 | CASSPRTGDQPQHF | TGTGCCAGCAGCCCACGGACAGGCGATCAGCCCCAGCATTTT
- | TRBJ2-3 | TRBV5-4 | TRBD2 | CASSLERGPPDTQYF | TGTGCCAGCAGCTTGGAGCGGGGGCCGCCGGATACGCAGTATTTT
- | TRBJ1-6 | TRBV6-1 | TRBD1 | CASSEVSGTGGPNSPLHF | TGTGCCAGCAGTGAAGTTTCCGGGACAGGGGGCCCTAATTCACCCCTCCACTTT
- | TRBJ1-2 | TRBV3-1/TRBV3-2 | TRBD1 | CASSLGTGIYGYTF | TGTGCCAGCAGCCTCGGGACAGGAATATATGGCTACACCTTC
few | TRBJ2-5 | TRBV4-3 | - | CASSQDLQTQETQYF | TGCGCCAGCAGCCAAGATTTACAGACCCAAGAGACCCAGTACTTC
- | TRBJ2-1 | TRBV6-2/TRBV6-3 | - | CASSYTGSYNEQFF | TGTGCCAGCAGTTACACGGGAAGTTACAATGAGCAGTTCTTC
- | TRBJ2-1 | TRBV7-3 | TRBD1 | CASSLTRTGNEQFF | TGTGCCAGCAGCTTAACCCGGACAGGGAATGAGCAGTTCTTC
- | TRBJ2-3 | TRBV25-1 | - | CASSDSGQSTDTQYF | TGTGCCAGCAGTGATTCCGGACAGAGCACAGATACGCAGTATTTT
- | TRBJ2-1 | TRBV14 | - | CASSRLGPGEQFF | TGTGCCAGCAGCCGGCTGGGCCCTGGCGAGCAGTTCTTC
- | TRBJ2-3 | TRBV20-1 | - | CSVEGRIEYF | TGCAGTGTGGAGGGTCGCATTGAGTATTTT
few | TRBJ2-1 | TRBV5-4 | TRBD1 | CASSLGGTGGYNEQFF | TGTGCCAGCAGCTTGGGCGGGACAGGGGGATACAATGAGCAGTTCTTC
- | TRBJ1-4 | TRBV5-1 | - | CASSLEAGGTNEKLFF | TGCGCCAGCAGCTTGGAGGCGGGGGGAACTAATGAAAAACTGTTTTTT
- | TRBJ2-5 | TRBV6-1 | - | CASSEGRVPETQYF | TGTGCCAGCAGTGAAGGCAGGGTTCCCGAGACCCAGTACTTC
few | TRBJ1-1 | TRBV13 | TRBD1 | CASSRTGTANTEAFF | TGTGCCAGCAGCCGCACCGGGACAGCAAACACTGAAGCTTTCTTT
- | TRBJ1-4 | TRBV2 | - | CASSEGQTSSATNEKLFF | TGTGCCAGCAGTGAAGGTCAGACATCCAGTGCAACTAATGAAAAACTGTTTTTT
- | TRBJ2-7 | TRBV27 | TRBD2 | CASSLYPSGNLYEQYF | TGTGCCAGCAGTTTATATCCTAGCGGAAACCTCTACGAGCAGTACTTC
- | TRBJ2-7 | TRBV2 | - | CASSVAVGPYEQYF | TGTGCCAGCAGTGTGGCGGTCGGTCCCTACGAGCAGTACTTC
few | TRBJ2-5 | TRBV19 | TRBD1 | CASSASRQGGETQYF | TGTGCCAGTAGTGCCTCCCGACAGGGTGGCGAGACCCAGTACTTC
- | TRBJ2-1 | TRBV18 | - | CASSDGGSYNEQFF | TGTGCCAGCTCCGACGGAGGATCCTACAATGAGCAGTTCTTC